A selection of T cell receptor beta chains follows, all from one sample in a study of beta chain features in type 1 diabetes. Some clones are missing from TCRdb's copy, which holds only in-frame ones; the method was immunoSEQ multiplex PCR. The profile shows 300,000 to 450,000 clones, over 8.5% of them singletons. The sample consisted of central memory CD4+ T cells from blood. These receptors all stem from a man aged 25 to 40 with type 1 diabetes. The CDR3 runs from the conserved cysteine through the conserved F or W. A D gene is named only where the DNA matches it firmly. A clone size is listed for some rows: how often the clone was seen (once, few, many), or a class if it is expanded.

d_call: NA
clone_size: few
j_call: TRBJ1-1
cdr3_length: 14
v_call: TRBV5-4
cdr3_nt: TGTGCCAGCAGCTTACACAGCCTGAACACTGAAGCTTTCTTT
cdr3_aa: CASSLHSLNTEAFF

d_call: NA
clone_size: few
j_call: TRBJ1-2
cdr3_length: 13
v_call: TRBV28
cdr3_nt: TGTGCCAGCAGTCCCACAGTTTCTTATGGCTACACCTTC
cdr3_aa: CASSPTVSYGYTF

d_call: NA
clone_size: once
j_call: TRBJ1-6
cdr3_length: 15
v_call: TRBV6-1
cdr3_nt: TGTGCCAGCAGTGAACGGACCTTGGCAGGTTCACCCCTCCACTTT
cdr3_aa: CASSERTLAGSPLHF

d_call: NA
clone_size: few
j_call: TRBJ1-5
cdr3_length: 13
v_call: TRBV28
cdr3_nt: TGTGCCAGCAGTTTCCAGGGGTGGCAGCCCCAGCATTTT
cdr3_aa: CASSFQGWQPQHF

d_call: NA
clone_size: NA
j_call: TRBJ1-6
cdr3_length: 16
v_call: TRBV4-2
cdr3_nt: TGTGCCAGCAGCCAAGAGTCGGGACTGAGTTCTTCACCCCTCCACTTT
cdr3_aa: CASSQESGLSSSPLHF

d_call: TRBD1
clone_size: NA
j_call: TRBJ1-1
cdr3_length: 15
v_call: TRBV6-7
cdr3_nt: TGTGCCAGCAGTTACCCCGGGACAGGGAACACTGAAGCTTTCTTT
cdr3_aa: CASSYPGTGNTEAFF

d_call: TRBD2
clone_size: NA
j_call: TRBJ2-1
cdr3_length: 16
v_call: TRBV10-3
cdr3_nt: TGTGCCATCGAGGGCGGGAGGGCCGGTGACCTGGGTGAGCAGTTCTTC
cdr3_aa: CAIEGGRAGDLGEQFF

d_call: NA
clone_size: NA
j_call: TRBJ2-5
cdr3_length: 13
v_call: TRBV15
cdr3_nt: TGTGCCACCAGTAGACAGGCCCAAGAGACCCAGTACTTC
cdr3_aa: CATSRQAQETQYF

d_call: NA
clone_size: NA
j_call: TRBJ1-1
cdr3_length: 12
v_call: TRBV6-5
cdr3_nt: TGTGCCAGCAGTTCCTTTAGGGAGGAGGCTTTCTTT
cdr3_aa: CASSSFREEAFF

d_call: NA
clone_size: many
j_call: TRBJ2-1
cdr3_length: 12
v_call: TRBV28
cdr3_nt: TGTGCCAGCAGCCTACACCAAAGGGAGCAGTTCTTC
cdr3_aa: CASSLHQREQFF

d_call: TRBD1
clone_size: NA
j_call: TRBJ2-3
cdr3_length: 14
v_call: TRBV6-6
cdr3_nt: TGTGCCAGCAGCGGGACAGAATTCACAGATACGCAGTATTTT
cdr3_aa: CASSGTEFTDTQYF

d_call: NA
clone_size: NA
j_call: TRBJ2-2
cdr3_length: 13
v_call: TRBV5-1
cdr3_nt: TGCGCCAGCAGCTTGGTAGTGGCTCCGGAGCTGTTTTTT
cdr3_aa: CASSLVVAPELFF

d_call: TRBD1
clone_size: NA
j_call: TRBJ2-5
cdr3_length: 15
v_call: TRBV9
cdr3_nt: TGTGCCAGCAGCTCACTCGGGACAGCCGAAGAGACCCAGTACTTC
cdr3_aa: CASSSLGTAEETQYF

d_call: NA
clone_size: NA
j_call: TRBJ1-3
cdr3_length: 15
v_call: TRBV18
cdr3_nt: TGTGCCAGCTCACCAAGCGCGAACTCTGGAAACACCATATATTTT
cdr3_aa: CASSPSANSGNTIYF

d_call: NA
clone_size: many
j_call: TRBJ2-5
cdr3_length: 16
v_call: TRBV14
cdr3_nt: TGTGCCAGCAGCCAAAATCGAGGACGGGTACAAGAGACCCAGTACTTC
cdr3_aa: CASSQNRGRVQETQYF

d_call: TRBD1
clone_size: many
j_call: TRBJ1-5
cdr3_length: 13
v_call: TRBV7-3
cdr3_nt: TGTGCCAGCAGCTTGACAGGGAATCAGCCCCAGCATTTT
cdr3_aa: CASSLTGNQPQHF

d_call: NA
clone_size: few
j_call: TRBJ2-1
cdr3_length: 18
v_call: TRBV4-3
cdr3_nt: TGCGCCAGCAGCCAAGCAGCCGCGGGCCCCCTTCCGTACAATGAGCAGTTCTTC
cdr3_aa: CASSQAAAGPLPYNEQFF

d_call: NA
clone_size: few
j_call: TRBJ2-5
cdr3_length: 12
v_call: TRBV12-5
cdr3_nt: TGTGCTAGTGCCGGTCAGGGGGAGACCCAGTACTTC
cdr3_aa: CASAGQGETQYF

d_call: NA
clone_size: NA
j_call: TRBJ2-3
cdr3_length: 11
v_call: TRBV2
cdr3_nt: TGTGCCAGCAGCCCCACGAATACGCAGTATTTT
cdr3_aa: CASSPTNTQYF

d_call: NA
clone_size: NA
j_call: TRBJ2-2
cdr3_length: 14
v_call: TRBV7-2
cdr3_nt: TGTGCCAGCAGCTTAGCAGGGGGCACCGGGGAGCTGTTTTTT
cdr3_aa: CASSLAGGTGELFF

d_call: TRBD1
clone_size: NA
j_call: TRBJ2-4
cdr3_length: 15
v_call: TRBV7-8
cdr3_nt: TGTGCCAGCAGCCGACCGGAACAGGGGGCCAGAAATCAGTACTTC
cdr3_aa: CASSRPEQGARNQYF

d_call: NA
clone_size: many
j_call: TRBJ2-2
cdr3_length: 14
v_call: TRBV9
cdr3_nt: TGTGCCAGCAGCACAGGATTCAACACCGGGGAGCTGTTTTTT
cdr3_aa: CASSTGFNTGELFF

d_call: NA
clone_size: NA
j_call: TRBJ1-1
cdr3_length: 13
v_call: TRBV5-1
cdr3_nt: TGCGCCAGCCGTCCTCCCAGGGGCACTGAAGCTTTCTTT
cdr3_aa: CASRPPRGTEAFF

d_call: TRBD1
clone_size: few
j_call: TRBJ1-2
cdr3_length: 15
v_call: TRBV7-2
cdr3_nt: TGTGCCAGCAGCTCCTGGGACAGCTCAAACTATGGCTACACCTTC
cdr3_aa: CASSSWDSSNYGYTF

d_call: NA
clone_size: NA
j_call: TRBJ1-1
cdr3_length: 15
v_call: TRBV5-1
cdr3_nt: TGCGCCAGCAGCCCATTTCCGGGGATGAACACTGAAGCTTTCTTT
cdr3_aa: CASSPFPGMNTEAFF

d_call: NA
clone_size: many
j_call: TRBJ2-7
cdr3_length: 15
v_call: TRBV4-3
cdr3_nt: TGCGCCAGCAGCCAAGCCCACGCCAGCGGGTACGAGCAGTACTTC
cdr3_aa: CASSQAHASGYEQYF

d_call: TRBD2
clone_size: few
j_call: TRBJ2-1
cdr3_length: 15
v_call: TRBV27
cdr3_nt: TGTGCCAGCAGTCTGGGACTAGGATGGGGCAATGAGCAGTTCTTC
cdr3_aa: CASSLGLGWGNEQFF

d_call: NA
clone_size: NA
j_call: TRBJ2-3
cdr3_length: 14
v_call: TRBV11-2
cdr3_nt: TGTGCCAGCAGCCTTATACAAGGCACAGATACGCAGTATTTT
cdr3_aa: CASSLIQGTDTQYF

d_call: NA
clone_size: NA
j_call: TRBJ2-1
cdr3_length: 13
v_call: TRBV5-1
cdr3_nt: TGCGCCAGCAGCTTGGACATTGCCAATGAGCAGTTCTTC
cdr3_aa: CASSLDIANEQFF

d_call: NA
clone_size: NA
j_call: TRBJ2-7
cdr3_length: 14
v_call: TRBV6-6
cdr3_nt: TGTGCCAGCATGGAGGGCAGTTGGAACTACGAGCAGTACTTC
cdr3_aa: CASMEGSWNYEQYF

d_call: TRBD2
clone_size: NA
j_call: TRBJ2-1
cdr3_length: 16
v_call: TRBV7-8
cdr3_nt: TGTGCCAGCAGCTTAAGGGCTAGCGGGAGGAGGGATGAGCAGTTCTTC
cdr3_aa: CASSLRASGRRDEQFF

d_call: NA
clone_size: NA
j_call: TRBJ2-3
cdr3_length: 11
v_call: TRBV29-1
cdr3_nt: TGCAGCGTTGGGGCCTTAGATACGCAGTATTTT
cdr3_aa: CSVGALDTQYF

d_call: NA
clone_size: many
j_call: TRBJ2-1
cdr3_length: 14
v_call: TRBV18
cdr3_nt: TGTGCCAGCTCACCGGGGTTAGAGGGGAATGAGCAGTTCTTC
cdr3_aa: CASSPGLEGNEQFF

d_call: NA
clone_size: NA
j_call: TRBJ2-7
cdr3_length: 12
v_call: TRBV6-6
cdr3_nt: TGTGCCAGCAGTTACGGGGGGAACGAGCAGTACTTC
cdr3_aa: CASSYGGNEQYF

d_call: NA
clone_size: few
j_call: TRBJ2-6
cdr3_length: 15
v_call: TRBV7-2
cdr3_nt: TGTGCCAGCTCGAATGCGGGCTCTGGGGCCAACGTCCTGACTTTC
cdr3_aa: CASSNAGSGANVLTF

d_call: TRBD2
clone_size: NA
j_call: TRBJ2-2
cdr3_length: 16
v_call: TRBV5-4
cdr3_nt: TGTGCCAGCAGCCTCGGACTAGTTGGGGGCACCGGGGAGCTGTTTTTT
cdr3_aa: CASSLGLVGGTGELFF

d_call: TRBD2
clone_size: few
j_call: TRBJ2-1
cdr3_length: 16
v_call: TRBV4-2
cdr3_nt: TGTGCCAGCAGCCAGAGACTAGCGGGAGGGCCGGGTGAGCAGTTCTTC
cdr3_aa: CASSQRLAGGPGEQFF

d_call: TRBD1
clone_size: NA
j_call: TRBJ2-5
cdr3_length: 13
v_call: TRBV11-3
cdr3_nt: TGTGCCAGCAGCTTCGGACAGGAGGAGACCCAGTACTTC
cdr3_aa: CASSFGQEETQYF

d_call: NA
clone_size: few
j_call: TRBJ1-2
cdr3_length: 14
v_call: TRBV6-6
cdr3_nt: TGTGCCAGCAGTTACTCTGGGGGGTCCAGGGGCTACACCTTC
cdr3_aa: CASSYSGGSRGYTF

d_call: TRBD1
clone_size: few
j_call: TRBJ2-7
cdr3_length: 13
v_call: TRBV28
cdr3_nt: TGTGCCAGCAGGACAGGGGGGCTGCGCGAGCAGTACTTC
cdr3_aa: CASRTGGLREQYF

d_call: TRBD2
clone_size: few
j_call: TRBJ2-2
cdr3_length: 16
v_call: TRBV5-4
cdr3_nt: TGTGCCAGCAGCTTGCCTAGCGGGTCTAACACCGGGGAGCTGTTTTTT
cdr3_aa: CASSLPSGSNTGELFF

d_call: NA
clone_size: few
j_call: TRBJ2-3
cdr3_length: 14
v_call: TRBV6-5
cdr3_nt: TGTGCCAGCAGCCCCCGTCCCCAGGGGGATACGCAGTATTTT
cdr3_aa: CASSPRPQGDTQYF

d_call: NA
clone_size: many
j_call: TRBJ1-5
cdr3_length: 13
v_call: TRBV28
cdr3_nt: TGTGCCAGCAGGTCAGGGTTAGGCCAGCCCCAGCATTTT
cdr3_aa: CASRSGLGQPQHF

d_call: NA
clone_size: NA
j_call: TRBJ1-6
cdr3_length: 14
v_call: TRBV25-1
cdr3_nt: TGTGCCAGCAGTGAAAGGCGGAATAATTCACCCCTCCACTTT
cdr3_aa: CASSERRNNSPLHF

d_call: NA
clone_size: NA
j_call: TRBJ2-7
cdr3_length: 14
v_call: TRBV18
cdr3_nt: TGTGCCAGCTCACCACGGGACTTCGCCTACGAGCAGTACTTC
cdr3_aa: CASSPRDFAYEQYF

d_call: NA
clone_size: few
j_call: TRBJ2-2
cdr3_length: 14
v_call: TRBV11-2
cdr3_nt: TGTGCCAGCAGCCCCCTCACAGGCACCGGGGAGCTGTTTTTT
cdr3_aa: CASSPLTGTGELFF

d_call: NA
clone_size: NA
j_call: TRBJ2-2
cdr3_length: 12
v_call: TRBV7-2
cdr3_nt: TGTGCCAGCAGCTTAGGCCCCGGGGAGCTGTTTTTT
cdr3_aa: CASSLGPGELFF

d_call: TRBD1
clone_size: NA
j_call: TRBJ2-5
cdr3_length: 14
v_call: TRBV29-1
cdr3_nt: TGCAGCGTCCGCTGGACAGGGCGCGAGGAGACCCAGTACTTC
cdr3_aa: CSVRWTGREETQYF

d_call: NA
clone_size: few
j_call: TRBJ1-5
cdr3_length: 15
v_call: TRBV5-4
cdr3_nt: TGTGCCAGCAGCCCTGGGTCAGGATACAATCAGCCCCAGCATTTT
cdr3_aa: CASSPGSGYNQPQHF